These 18 T cell receptor beta chains were sequenced from one sample in a study of blood T cell repertoires in COVID-19. Generated by immunoSEQ multiplex PCR, the TCRdb table keeps only in-frame clones and is missing some. This table has around 100,000 clones, over 65% appearing once. The sample consisted of peripheral blood. The receptors here all came from a human donor in a cohort sampled during active COVID-19.

The chain has TRBV7-2 and TRBJ2-7; 10 nucleotides align to TRBD1. The CDR3 has 14 residues. J lost 5 bases, V lost 5 bases, and 6 bases had no gene match. CDR1 SGHTA and CDR2 FQGNSA come from the germline V gene. This CDR3 is CASSLDRGRDEQYF. CDR3 nucleotides: TGTGCCAGCAGCCTCGACAGGGGGCGAGACGAGCAGTACTTC. The full variable domain, with the rest looked up from reference TRBV7-2 and TRBJ2-7, is GAGVSQSPSNKVTEKGKDVELRCDPISGHTALYWYRQSLGQGLEFLIYFQGNSAPDKSGLPSDRFSAERTGGSVSTLTIQRTQQEDSAVYLCASSLDRGRDEQYFGPGTRLTVT.

The chain joins TRBV6-1 to TRBJ1-3; 8 bases agree with TRBD1. Germline lookup yields CDR1 MNHNS and CDR2 SASEGT. J was trimmed by 3 bases and V by 0 bases; bases with no gene match: 4. The length of the CDR3 is 16 residues. The CDR3 bases are TGTGCCAGCAGTGAAGCAGGTACAGGGGGTGGAAACACCATATATTTT. Protein sequence: CASSEAGTGGGNTIYF.

This rearrangement joins TRBV10-2 to TRBJ2-6, with TRBD1 as a possible D gene (5 bases). There are 14 residues in the CDR3. The ends were cut back, 6 bases at V and 1 base at J, with 7 bases in the middle. CDR1 and CDR2 (germline): WSHSY, SAAADI. This CDR3 is CASRRGSGANVLTF. As DNA, the CDR3 is TGCGCCAGCAGAAGGGGATCTGGGGCCAACGTCCTGACTTTC.

The J gene is TRBJ2-5, the V gene TRBV19; 9 bases match TRBD1. The V gene's germline CDR1 is LNHDA and CDR2 SQIVND (reference sequence). The CDR3 runs to 13 residues. Trimming cost V 10 bases and J 5 bases; bases outside gene matches: 8. CDR3 sequence reads: CATGTGSGETQYF. The CDR3 region has the DNA TGTGCCACGGGGACAGGGTCCGGGGAGACCCAGTACTTC.

V gene TRBV9 combines with J gene TRBJ1-6, with D possibly being TRBD1 (5 bases). Trimming shortened V by 3 bases and J by 7 bases, and 14 bases separated the two germline ends. Germline V gene data show CDR1 as SGDLS and CDR2 as YYNGEE. The CDR3 has 15 residues. The CDR3 DNA is TGTGCCAGCAGCGCCGCGGGGGATAGGAATTCACCCCTCCACTTT. Protein sequence: CASSAAGDRNSPLHF.

This clone was seen repeatedly, ten times or more. The genes are TRBV30 and TRBJ1-6; TRBD1 aligns across 7 bases. With 5 bases clipped from V and 10 bases from J, the junction kept 11 bases outside the gene matches. The CDR3 length is 14 residues. Germline values: CDR1 GTSNPN, CDR2 SVGIG (reference sequence). CDR3 protein: CAWDRQGWGSPLHF. The CDR3 bases are TGTGCCTGGGACCGACAGGGATGGGGGTCACCCCTCCACTTT.

The V gene is TRBV19, the J gene TRBJ1-5; D may be TRBD1 (5 bases). CDR3 length equals 14 residues. CDR1 and CDR2 from the germline V gene are LNHDA and SQIVND (reference sequence). V was cut by 5 bases and J by 3 bases, with 11 bases left in between. CDR3 region: CASSLSTANQPQHF. CDR3 coding DNA: TGTGCCAGTAGTCTATCGACAGCCAATCAGCCCCAGCATTTT.

This chain joins TRBV7-8 and TRBJ1-1; D perhaps matches TRBD1 (6 bases). The CDR3 spans 19 residues. Germline CDR1 reads SGHVS; CDR2 reads FQNEAQ. Trimming left V 5 bases short and J 5 bases short, with 30 bases between. The CDR3 is CASSPRAVGGALKWTEAFF. In DNA, the CDR3 is TGTGCCAGCAGCCCCCGGGCCGTAGGGGGGGCGCTTAAATGGACTGAAGCTTTCTTT.

The chain uses TRBV9 and TRBJ2-7; 14 nucleotides line up with TRBD2. The CDR3 has 15 amino acids. Germline-derived CDR1 and CDR2 are SGDLS and YYNGEE. Germline trimming cut 3 bases from V and 6 bases from J; bases unmatched to any gene: 5. CDR3 coding DNA: TGTGCCAGCAGCGGATCGGGACTAGCGGGAGTCGAGCAGTACTTC. Amino acid sequence: CASSGSGLAGVEQYF.

The V and J genes are TRBV12-2 and TRBJ2-4; the D call of TRBD1 is as the table states it, not checked on the DNA. TRBV12-2 represents a pseudogene. The CDR3 totals 17 residues. Written as DNA, the CDR3 is TGTGCAAGTCGCTTAACAGGGATGGTACAAGCCAAAAACATTCAGTACTTC. Translating gives CASRLTGMVQAKNIQYF.

The table lists this clone with a count of one. The chain has TRBV18 and TRBJ2-3, with D possibly TRBD2 on 6 matching bases. Trimming removed 2 bases at V and 1 base at J, with 10 bases between. The CDR3 consists of 15 residues. Germline-derived CDR1 and CDR2 are KGHSH and LQKENI. The DNA for the CDR3 is TGTGCCAGCTCACCAATTTCTAGCGGCACAGATACGCAGTATTTT. It codes for CASSPISSGTDTQYF.

The V gene is TRBV6-5, the J gene TRBJ2-3; tentative D call: TRBD2 (6 bases). Germline V gene sequence: CDR1 MNHEY, CDR2 SVGAGI. CDR3 length: 15 residues. The V end was cut by 2 bases, the J end by 2 bases, with 11 bases between. CDR3 residues: CASSYEAGPTDTQYF. CDR3 sequence (DNA): TGTGCCAGCAGTTACGAGGCGGGGCCCACAGATACGCAGTATTTT.

This clone was counted between two and nine times. The V gene is TRBV19, the J gene TRBJ1-1; D is unresolved. The germline gives CDR1 LNHDA, CDR2 SQIVND (reference sequence). V was trimmed by 1 base and J by 1 base, leaving 7 bases between them. The CDR3 runs 14 residues. The CDR3 coding sequence is TGTGCCAGTAGTATAGGTCAGGAGAACACTGAAGCTTTCTTT. This encodes CASSIGQENTEAFF.

CDR3 DNA: TGTGCCAGCAATACAGGGGGCCGTGGTAATGAAAAACTGTTTTTT. This sequence encodes CASNTGGRGNEKLFF. The chain couples TRBV28 to TRBJ1-4, with 9 nucleotides matching TRBD1. Per germline, CDR1 MDHEN and CDR2 SYDVKM. Unmatched junction bases numbered 7, after V lost 7 bases and J lost 4 bases. This CDR3 has 15 amino acids.

Comments on this clone: In the same sample, other DNA sequences code for this CDR3. This sequence joins TRBV18 and TRBJ1-1; D remains unclear. The CDR3 has 13 residues. Trimming left V 5 bases short and J 0 bases short, with 7 bases between. Germline values: CDR1 KGHSH, CDR2 LQKENI. CDR3 amino acids: CASSGGMNTEAFF. DNA of the CDR3: TGTGCCAGCTCAGGCGGTATGAACACTGAAGCTTTCTTT.

The chain couples TRBV5-1 to TRBJ1-1, with 10 nucleotides matching TRBD1. Germline assignment: CDR1 SGHRS and CDR2 YFSETQ. This CDR3 contains 15 residues. The junction had 7 bases not matched to a gene; V was cut back by 4 bases and J by 4 bases. The CDR3 region has the DNA TGCGCCAGCAGCGGAGGGACAGGGGTTGGCACTGAAGCTTTCTTT. Residues: CASSGGTGVGTEAFF.

The V call is TRBV10-1, the J call TRBJ2-3; TRBD2 agrees at 8 bases. Germline trimming cut 5 bases from V and 0 bases from J; bases unmatched to any gene: 7. Germline values: CDR1 WNHNN, CDR2 SYGVQD (reference sequence). The CDR3 runs to 16 residues. CDR3 residues: CASSPAGETSTDTQYF. As DNA, the CDR3 is TGCGCCAGCAGTCCAGCGGGAGAGACTAGCACAGATACGCAGTATTTT.

The CDR3 is CASSDRRSNEQFF. In DNA, the CDR3 is TGTGCCAGCAGTGATCGGAGGTCCAATGAGCAGTTCTTC. The chain uses TRBV6-1 and TRBJ2-1; tentative D call: TRBD2 (5 bases). CDR1 and CDR2 (germline): MNHNS, SASEGT. This CDR3 region has 13 residues. V lost 3 bases, J lost 6 bases, and 9 bases lay in between.